This TCR beta chain was recovered during a study of blood T cell repertoires in COVID-19. Per the original data handling: Reference gene primers were amplified, and this amplification served to estimate nucleated cell counts. Sequencing was performed with immunoSEQ multiplex PCR; in TCRdb, only in-frame clones are kept and a portion is missing. The DNA was the basis for D and trimming; V, J and clone size are from that table. The sample carries 100,000 or so clones, roughly 92% recorded once. Per the germline V gene, CDR1 is SGHAT and CDR2 is FQNNGV. This CDR3 has 15 residues. V lost 3 bases and J lost 4, with 15 bases in between. A single count supports this clone.

The J gene is TRBJ1-2, the V gene TRBV11-2; possible D gene TRBD1, 5 bases. This TCR was sampled from a woman between 45 and 60 years old with COVID-19, enrolled during active disease. Sequencing input: peripheral blood. CDR3 in DNA: TGTGCCAGCAGCTTCGGAGGGACTGGCCTCTATGGCTACACCTTC. This codes for CASSFGGTGLYGYTF.